This T cell receptor beta chain was captured by sequencing in a study of CD8+CD57+ T cells in acquired aplastic anemia. Study at large: Sorted CD4+ and CD8+ cells yielded around 3 ug of DNA on average. Broader study findings: Patients versus controls showed no significant CD8+ Simpson's diversity difference. Almost 30 CD8+ CDR3 sequences occurred in both the patients and the controls.

Comment on this clonotype: Its antigen is not known.

Patients selected for sequencing had displayed CD8+CD57+ cell expansion by flow cytometry. Genomic DNA, serving as template, underwent TCR beta VDJ and CDR3 profiling. Using its own MiXCR run on the reads, TCRdb lists one record per CDR3 protein. The repertoire holds 260,000 or so distinct CDR3 sequences, with 40% to 50% as singletons. Germline CDR1 and CDR2: SEHNR and FQNEAQ (reference sequence). The V gene lost 3 bases and the J gene lost 9 bases, with 9 bases spanning the gap. This CDR3 is built from 12 residues. This TCR derives from a human donor with aplastic anemia. Sequencing used sorted CD4+, CD8+, or CD8+CD57+ T cells (not recorded which) from PBMCs. The chain couples TRBV7-9 to TRBJ2-1; possibly TRBD1 for D (6 bases). DNA of the CDR3: TGTGCCAGCAGCTTGCAGGGGACTGAGCAGTTCTTC. Protein: CASSLQGTEQFF.